This TCR beta chain is drawn from a study of PD-L1 blockade in urothelial cancer. Study-level findings and limits: Lower pretreatment blood TCR clonality, under the median, predicted better survival, researchers reported.

This clone was seen once. What it binds is unknown. The time point: pretreatment peripheral blood. J was trimmed by 4 bases and V by 4 bases; bases with no gene match: 15. The length of the CDR3 is 17 residues. Germline CDR1 and CDR2: MNHNS and SASEGT. The assay was immunoSEQ multiplex PCR, and TCRdb's table has in-frame clones only and misses some. This table holds some 90,000 clones, more than 70% found once. This clonotype was sampled from a woman older than 75 with urothelial cancer. Material: PBMCs, obtained around atezolizumab (anti-PD-L1) treatment. The V gene is TRBV6-1, the J gene TRBJ1-2, with 7 bases fitting TRBD1. CDR3 DNA: TGTGCCAGCAGTGGAAGGGGGCTCGGGACTGCTGGCTATGGCTACACCTTC. It specifies CASSGRGLGTAGYGYTF.